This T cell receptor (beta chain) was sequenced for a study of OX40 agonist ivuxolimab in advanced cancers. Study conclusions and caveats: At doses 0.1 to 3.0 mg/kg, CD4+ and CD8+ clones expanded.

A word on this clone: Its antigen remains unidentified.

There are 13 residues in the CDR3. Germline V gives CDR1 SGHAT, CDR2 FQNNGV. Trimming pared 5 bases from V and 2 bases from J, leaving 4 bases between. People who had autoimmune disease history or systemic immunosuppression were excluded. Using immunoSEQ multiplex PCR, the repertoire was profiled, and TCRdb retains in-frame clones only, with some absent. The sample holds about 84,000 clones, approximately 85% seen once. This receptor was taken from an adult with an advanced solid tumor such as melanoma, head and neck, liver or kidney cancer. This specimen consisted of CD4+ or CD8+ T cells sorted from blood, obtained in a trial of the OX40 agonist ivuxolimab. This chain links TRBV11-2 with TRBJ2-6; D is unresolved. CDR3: CASSRPGANVLTF. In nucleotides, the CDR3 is TGTGCCAGCAGCCGGCCTGGGGCCAACGTCCTGACTTTC.